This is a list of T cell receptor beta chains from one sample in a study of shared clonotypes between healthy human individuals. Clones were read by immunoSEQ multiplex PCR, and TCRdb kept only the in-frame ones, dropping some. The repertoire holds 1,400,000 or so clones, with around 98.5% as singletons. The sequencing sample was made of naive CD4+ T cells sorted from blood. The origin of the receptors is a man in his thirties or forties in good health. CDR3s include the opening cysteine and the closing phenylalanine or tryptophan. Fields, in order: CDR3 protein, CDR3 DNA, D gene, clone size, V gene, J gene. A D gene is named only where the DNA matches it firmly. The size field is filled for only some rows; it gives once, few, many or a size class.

cdr3_aa: CASSSASAGSSYNEQFF; cdr3_nt: TGTGCCAGCAGCTCAGCCTCCGCGGGGAGCTCCTACAATGAGCAGTTCTTC; d_call: NA; clone_size: once; v_call: TRBV5-5; j_call: TRBJ2-1
cdr3_aa: CASTGLSKFNEQFF; cdr3_nt: TGTGCCAGCACAGGACTTTCTAAATTCAATGAGCAGTTCTTC; d_call: NA; clone_size: NA; v_call: TRBV28; j_call: TRBJ2-1
cdr3_aa: CASSQDLWGNYGYTF; cdr3_nt: TGCGCCAGCAGCCAAGATCTTTGGGGGAACTATGGCTACACCTTC; d_call: NA; clone_size: NA; v_call: TRBV4-3; j_call: TRBJ1-2
cdr3_aa: CASSELPQLKPSYEQYF; cdr3_nt: TGTGCCAGCAGTGAACTCCCCCAGTTAAAACCCTCCTACGAGCAGTACTTC; d_call: NA; clone_size: NA; v_call: TRBV6-1; j_call: TRBJ2-7
cdr3_aa: CAWSVQPSGHYEQYF; cdr3_nt: TGTGCCTGGAGTGTACAGCCTAGCGGACACTACGAGCAGTACTTC; d_call: TRBD2; clone_size: NA; v_call: TRBV30; j_call: TRBJ2-7
cdr3_aa: CASSESSTQPQHF; cdr3_nt: TGCGCCAGCAGTGAGTCCTCCACTCAGCCCCAGCATTTT; d_call: NA; clone_size: NA; v_call: TRBV10-1; j_call: TRBJ1-5
cdr3_aa: CASSYSQGLYGYTF; cdr3_nt: TGTGCCAGCAGTTACTCCCAGGGTCTGTATGGCTACACCTTC; d_call: NA; clone_size: NA; v_call: TRBV6-5; j_call: TRBJ1-2
cdr3_aa: CAWSGQGGETQYF; cdr3_nt: TGTGCCTGGAGTGGACAGGGTGGCGAGACCCAGTACTTC; d_call: TRBD1; clone_size: NA; v_call: TRBV30; j_call: TRBJ2-5
cdr3_aa: CASSELGAGVFETQYF; cdr3_nt: TGTGCCAGCAGTGAATTGGGAGCGGGAGTTTTCGAGACCCAGTACTTC; d_call: TRBD2; clone_size: NA; v_call: TRBV25-1; j_call: TRBJ2-5
cdr3_aa: CASSLTGYGYTF; cdr3_nt: TGTGCCAGCAGCTTGACCGGCTATGGCTACACCTTC; d_call: NA; clone_size: NA; v_call: TRBV5-4; j_call: TRBJ1-2